This is a list of T cell receptor beta chains from one sample in a study of T cell changes during pregnancy in multiple sclerosis. Clones were sequenced by immunoSEQ multiplex PCR, and TCRdb holds only the in-frame ones, with some missing. In the table there are some 77,000 clones, about 88% of which are singletons. The sample was peripheral blood, taken before pregnancy. These receptors came from a female donor with multiple sclerosis, enrolled in a pregnancy study. Both conserved end residues are part of each CDR3. D genes are given only for firm matches. Expanded clones are given a class, and other clones once, few, many or no size at all.

j_call | v_call | d_call | clone_size | cdr3_aa | cdr3_nt
TRBJ1-3 | TRBV6-1 | - | - | CASSEAPGLTGNTIYF | TGTGCCAGCAGTGAAGCGCCGGGGTTAACTGGAAACACCATATATTTT
TRBJ1-2 | TRBV28 | TRBD1 | - | CASTTPRQGDGYTF | TGTGCCAGCACCACCCCGAGACAGGGAGATGGCTACACCTTC
TRBJ2-7 | TRBV5-1 | TRBD2 | - | CASSLTSGVNEQYF | TGCGCCAGCAGCTTGACTAGCGGGGTTAACGAGCAGTACTTC
TRBJ1-4 | TRBV5-4 | - | - | CASSLEGGANEKLFF | TGTGCCAGCAGCTTGGAAGGGGGGGCTAATGAAAAACTGTTTTTT
TRBJ1-2 | TRBV7-9 | - | once | CASSLISTNYGYTF | TGTGCCAGCAGCTTGATAAGCACCAACTATGGCTACACCTTC
TRBJ1-1 | TRBV7-9 | - | - | CASSLSRGAIDTEAFF | TGTGCCAGCAGCTTATCACGGGGGGCTATTGACACTGAAGCTTTCTTT
TRBJ1-1 | TRBV7-9 | - | - | CASSLSIQATFF | TGTGCCAGCAGCTTATCGATCCAAGCGACTTTCTTT
TRBJ2-5 | TRBV5-4 | TRBD2 | - | CASSLAGGHETQYF | TGTGCCAGCAGCCTAGCGGGGGGGCATGAGACCCAGTACTTC
TRBJ2-3 | TRBV6-1 | TRBD1 | - | CASSEAGQGSRTQYF | TGTGCCAGCAGTGAAGCGGGACAGGGAAGTCGTACGCAGTATTTT
TRBJ1-1 | TRBV29-1 | - | few | CSVERHLNTEAFF | TGCAGCGTTGAAAGACATCTGAACACTGAAGCTTTCTTT